This is a list of T cell receptor beta chains from one sample in a study of OX40 agonist ivuxolimab in advanced cancers. Assay used: immunoSEQ multiplex PCR; TCRdb lists only in-frame clones, some missing. The sample lists about 80,000 clones, more than 90% occurring once. Source: CD4+ or CD8+ T cells sorted from blood, taken in a trial of the OX40 agonist ivuxolimab. These receptors were collected from an adult with an advanced solid tumor such as melanoma, head and neck, liver or kidney cancer. Each CDR3 is given with its conserved first and last residue. The order of the fields is clone size, V gene, D gene, J gene, CDR3 protein, CDR3 DNA. The D gene is left open where the match is weak. A row's size may be missing; if present it is once, few, many or a size class.

>once|TRBV11-3|TRBD1|TRBJ1-2
CASSSDRGGNYGYTF
TGTGCCAGCAGCTCTGACAGGGGCGGAAATTATGGCTACACCTTC
>-|TRBV7-9|-|TRBJ2-7
CASSATRAAPSYEQYF
TGTGCCAGCAGCGCAACCCGGGCCGCACCCTCCTACGAGCAGTACTTC
>-|TRBV28|-|TRBJ2-6
CASSLAGANVLTF
TGTGCCAGCAGTTTAGCTGGGGCCAACGTCCTGACTTTC
>-|TRBV11-3|TRBD1|TRBJ2-7
CASSFQGARVYEQYF
TGTGCCAGCAGCTTTCAGGGGGCGAGGGTTTACGAGCAGTACTTC
>-|TRBV18|-|TRBJ2-7
CASSPASAYEQYF
TGTGCCAGCTCACCAGCCAGTGCCTACGAGCAGTACTTC
>-|TRBV5-1|-|TRBJ2-5
CASSKDGGTETQYF
TGCGCCAGCAGCAAGGACGGGGGAACAGAGACCCAGTACTTC
>-|TRBV10-3|TRBD1|TRBJ2-3
CAISPGQSVGDTQYF
TGTGCCATCAGCCCGGGACAGTCGGTTGGTGATACGCAGTATTTT
>-|TRBV2|TRBD1|TRBJ2-4
CASKDRDISKNIQYF
TGTGCCAGCAAGGACAGGGATATTTCCAAAAACATTCAGTACTTC
>-|TRBV10-3|TRBD1|TRBJ1-2
CAISEVGRGDYGYTF
TGTGCCATCAGTGAGGTGGGCAGGGGGGACTATGGCTACACCTTC
>few|TRBV6-6|-|TRBJ1-5
CATTGWNWPQHF
TGTGCCACCACAGGGTGGAATTGGCCCCAGCATTTT
>-|TRBV10-1|TRBD2|TRBJ2-1
CASSVRTSGVDEQFF
TGCGCCAGCAGTGTTCGGACTAGCGGTGTTGATGAGCAGTTCTTC
>-|TRBV7-8|-|TRBJ1-5
CASSTAGSRAQHF
TGTGCCAGCAGCACCGCCGGGAGCAGGGCCCAGCATTTT
>-|TRBV14|-|TRBJ1-1
CASSQDWGARGLNTEAFF
TGTGCCAGCAGCCAAGATTGGGGGGCCAGAGGCTTGAACACTGAAGCTTTCTTT
>-|TRBV28|-|TRBJ2-5
CASTLQETQYF
TGTGCCAGCACCCTCCAAGAGACCCAGTACTTC
>-|TRBV6-5|-|TRBJ1-5
CASSPRDQPQHF
TGTGCCAGCAGTCCCCGGGACCAGCCCCAGCATTTT
>-|TRBV11-3|TRBD1|TRBJ2-7
CASSSTGGIEQYF
TGTGCCAGCAGTTCCACAGGGGGCATCGAGCAGTACTTC
>-|TRBV6-6|TRBD1|TRBJ1-5
CASSYEGQAQPQHF
TGTGCCAGCAGTTACGAGGGACAGGCTCAGCCCCAGCATTTT
>-|TRBV5-4|TRBD1|TRBJ1-4
CASSEDRGLSNEKLFF
TGTGCCAGCAGCGAGGACAGGGGGTTGTCTAATGAAAAACTGTTTTTT
>-|TRBV2|TRBD1|TRBJ1-5
CASSGARGRRIGNQPQHF
TGTGCCAGCAGTGGAGCTAGGGGGCGAAGGATCGGGAATCAGCCCCAGCATTTT
>-|TRBV29-1|-|TRBJ1-3
CSEKTGSGNTIYF
TGCAGCGAAAAAACAGGGTCTGGAAACACCATATATTTT
>once|TRBV4-3|TRBD1|TRBJ2-4
CASSNGQGQSNIQYF
TGCGCCAGCAGCAACGGACAGGGCCAAAGTAACATTCAGTACTTC
>-|TRBV7-8|-|TRBJ2-5
CASSLAGAAGTQYF
TGTGCCAGCAGCTTAGCGGGAGCTGCTGGGACCCAGTACTTC
>-|TRBV5-1|TRBD1|TRBJ1-5
CASSLGDRENQPQHF
TGCGCCAGCAGCTTGGGGGACAGGGAGAATCAGCCCCAGCATTTT
>-|TRBV11-2|TRBD1|TRBJ2-7
CASSGDSFYEQYF
TGTGCCAGCAGCGGGGACAGTTTCTACGAGCAGTACTTC
>-|TRBV19|-|TRBJ1-1
CASSRDSLGTEAFF
TGTGCCAGTAGTCGCGACAGCTTGGGCACTGAAGCTTTCTTT
>-|TRBV5-4|-|TRBJ1-5
CASSLLSHQPQHF
TGTGCCAGCAGCTTGCTCAGCCATCAGCCCCAGCATTTT
>-|TRBV4-2|TRBD2|TRBJ2-1
CASSLRIAGLFSSYNEQFF
TGTGCCAGCAGCCTTCGAATAGCGGGTCTATTCAGCTCCTACAATGAGCAGTTCTTC
>once|TRBV9|-|TRBJ2-4
CANSDGGGGRQNIQYF
TGTGCCAACAGCGACGGGGGCGGAGGAAGGCAAAACATTCAGTACTTC
>-|TRBV7-2|TRBD1|TRBJ1-1
CASSFGTGGTEAFF
TGTGCCAGCAGCTTTGGGACAGGGGGCACTGAAGCTTTCTTT
>-|TRBV28|-|TRBJ2-5
CASSPGQLQETQYF
TGTGCCAGCAGTCCCGGACAGCTACAAGAGACCCAGTACTTC